What follows is one T cell receptor beta chain and its context. Its antigen is unknown. The record has no base qualities; no much larger clone is one base away. Reading from cysteine to phenylalanine, the CDR3 counts 13 amino acids. Only the CDR3 portion is preserved as DNA: 39 bases, with reading frame beginning at the first base. Looking up the germline V gene yields CDR1 SGHTA and CDR2 FQGNSA. V is clipped by 4 bases and J by 4 bases, and the sequence between their germline boundaries is 11 bases long. This specimen comes from a study of T cell changes during pregnancy in multiple sclerosis (dated by TCRdb to the late 2010s). Concerning the study at large: The study examined how the T cell repertoire changed over the course of pregnancy in women with multiple sclerosis.

Library method: the immunoSEQ multiplex PCR assay. What TCRdb holds here is the immuneACCESS table cut down to in-frame rearrangements. Part of the clones is not present; checked against another copy, under half of the missing clones reflect an unresolved V gene, and the others are unexplained. This sample comprises about 49,000 clones, about 91% of them detected only once. Just under 1% of the sample is taken by the ten largest. Sequenced here: peripheral blood, sampled after pregnancy. The chain is assembled from TRBV7-2 and TRBJ2-7, and possibly TRBD1, on 6 matching bases. This receptor was obtained from a female donor with multiple sclerosis, enrolled in a pregnancy study. The sequenced DNA: TGTGCCAGCAGCTCTGGGGGCCTTTACGAGCAGTACTTC. Protein translation: CASSSGGLYEQYF.